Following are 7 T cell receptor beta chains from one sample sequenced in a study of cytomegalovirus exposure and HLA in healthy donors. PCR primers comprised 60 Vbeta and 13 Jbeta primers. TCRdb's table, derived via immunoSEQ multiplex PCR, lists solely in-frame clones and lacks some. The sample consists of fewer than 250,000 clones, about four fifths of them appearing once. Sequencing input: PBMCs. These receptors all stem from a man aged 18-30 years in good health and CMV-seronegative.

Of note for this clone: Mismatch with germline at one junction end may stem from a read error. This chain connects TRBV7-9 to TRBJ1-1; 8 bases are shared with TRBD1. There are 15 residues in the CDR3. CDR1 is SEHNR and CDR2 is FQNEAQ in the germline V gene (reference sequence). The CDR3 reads CSSSFNRGMNTEAFF. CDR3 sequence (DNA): TGTTCCAGCAGCTTTAACAGGGGGATGAACACTGAAGCTTTCTTT.

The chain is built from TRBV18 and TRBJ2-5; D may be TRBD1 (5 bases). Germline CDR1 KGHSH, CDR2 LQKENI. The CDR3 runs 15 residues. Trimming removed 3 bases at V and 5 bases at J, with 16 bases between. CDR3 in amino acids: CASSPEFGGAETQYF. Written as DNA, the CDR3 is TGTGCCAGCTCACCTGAGTTCGGTGGGGCCGAGACCCAGTACTTC.

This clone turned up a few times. The CDR3, as DNA: TGTGCCAGCAGCCCTCAGGTGGGACAGGGGTACTACGAGCAGTACTTC. Its translation is CASSPQVGQGYYEQYF. The rearrangement links TRBV7-2 to TRBJ2-7; 10 nucleotides agree with TRBD1. The CDR3 has 16 residues. CDR1 is SGHTA and CDR2 is FQGNSA in the germline V gene. The V gene end was trimmed by 5 bases and the J gene end by 3 bases; junction bases not matched to a gene: 10.

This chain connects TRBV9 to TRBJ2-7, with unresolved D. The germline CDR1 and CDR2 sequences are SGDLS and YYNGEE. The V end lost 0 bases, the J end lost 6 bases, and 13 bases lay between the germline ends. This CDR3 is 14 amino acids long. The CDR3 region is CASSVVSSTPEQYF. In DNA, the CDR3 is TGTGCCAGCAGCGTAGTTTCTTCTACCCCCGAGCAGTACTTC.

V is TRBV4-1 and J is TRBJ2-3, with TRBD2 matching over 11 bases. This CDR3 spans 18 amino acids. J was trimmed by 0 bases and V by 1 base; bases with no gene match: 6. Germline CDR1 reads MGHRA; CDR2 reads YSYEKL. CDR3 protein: CASSQAPSGGTSTDTQYF. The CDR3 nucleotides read TGCGCCAGCAGCCAAGCCCCTAGCGGGGGGACTAGCACAGATACGCAGTATTTT.

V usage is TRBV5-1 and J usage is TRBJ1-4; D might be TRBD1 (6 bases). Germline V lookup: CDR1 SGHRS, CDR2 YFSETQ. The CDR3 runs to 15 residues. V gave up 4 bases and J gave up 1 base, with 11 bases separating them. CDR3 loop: CASSQDSGTNEKLFF. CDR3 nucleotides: TGCGCCAGCAGCCAGGACAGTGGAACTAATGAAAAACTGTTTTTT. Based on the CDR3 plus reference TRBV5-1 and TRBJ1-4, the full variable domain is KAGVTQTPRYLIKTRGQQVTLSCSPISGHRSVSWYQQTPGQGLQFLFEYFSETQRNKGNFPGRFSGRQFSNSRSEMNVSTLELGDSALYLCASSQDSGTNEKLFFGSGTQLSVL.

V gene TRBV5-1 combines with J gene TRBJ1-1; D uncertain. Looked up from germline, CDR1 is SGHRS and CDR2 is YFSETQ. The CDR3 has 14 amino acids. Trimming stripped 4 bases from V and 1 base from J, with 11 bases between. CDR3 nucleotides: TGCGCCAGCAGCCCCGGGGTCAGGAACACTGAAGCTTTCTTT. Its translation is CASSPGVRNTEAFF.